This T cell receptor (beta chain) comes out of a study of early T cells in non-severe SARS-CoV-2 infection. In TCRdb, the 5' RACE reads were re-called with MiXCR into one record per CDR3 protein. The top ten clones hold approximately 11% of a sample with tens of thousands of distinct CDR3 sequences, around 4% of them seen once. The trim removed 7 bases at V and 9 bases at J, leaving 6 bases unmatched. This CDR3 has 14 amino acids. Germline CDR1 reads MNHEY; CDR2 reads SVGEGT. The sample taken for sequencing was whole blood. The sequence was collected from an adult who was a healthcare worker with PCR-confirmed SARS-CoV-2 infection or an uninfected control (not recorded which). The chain couples TRBV6-2 or TRBV6-3 to TRBJ2-1; TRBD2 agrees at 13 bases. The chain's CDR3 is CASTGLAGVTEQFF. The CDR3, as DNA: TGTGCCAGCACCGGACTAGCGGGAGTTACTGAGCAGTTCTTC.